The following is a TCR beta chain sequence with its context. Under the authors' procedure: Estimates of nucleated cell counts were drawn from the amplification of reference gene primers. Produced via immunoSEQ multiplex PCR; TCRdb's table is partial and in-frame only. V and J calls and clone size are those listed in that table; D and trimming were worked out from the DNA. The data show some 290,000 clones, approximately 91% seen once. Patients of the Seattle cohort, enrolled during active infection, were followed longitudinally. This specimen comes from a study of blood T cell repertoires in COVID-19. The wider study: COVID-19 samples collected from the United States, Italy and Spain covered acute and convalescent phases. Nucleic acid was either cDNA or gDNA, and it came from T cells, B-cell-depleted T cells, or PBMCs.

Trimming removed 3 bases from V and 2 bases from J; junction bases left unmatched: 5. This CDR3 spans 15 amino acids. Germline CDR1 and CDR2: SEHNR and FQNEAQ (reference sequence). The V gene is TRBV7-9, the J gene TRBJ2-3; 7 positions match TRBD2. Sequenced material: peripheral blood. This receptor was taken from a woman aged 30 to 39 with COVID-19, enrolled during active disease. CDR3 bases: TGTGCCAGCAGCTTTTCTGCGGGAGCCACAGATACGCAGTATTTT. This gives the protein CASSFSAGATDTQYF.